A selection of T cell receptor beta chains follows, all from one sample in a study of blood T cells in healthy people across ages. TCRdb used MiXCR to reprocess the 5' RACE reads, holding one entry per CDR3 protein. Of some 1,000,000 distinct CDR3 sequences listed, about 23% are singletons. The sample was also reused in another study, on T cells of mothers and their children.

The sequencing input was blood. The receptors were sampled from a girl aged 2 to 10 in good health. Each CDR3 is given with its conserved first and last residue. A D gene is named only where the DNA matches it firmly. Clone size is shown for a subset of rows, as once, few, many or a class of expanded clone.

clone_size	v_call	j_call	d_call	cdr3_aa	cdr3_nt
few	TRBV7-9	TRBJ2-7	-	CASSPGTELPYEQYF	TGTGCCAGCAGCCCGGGGACGGAGCTCCCCTACGAGCAGTACTTC
-	TRBV29-1	TRBJ2-6	-	CSVRGFSGANVLTF	TGCAGCGTTCGGGGGTTCTCTGGGGCCAACGTCCTGACTTTC
-	TRBV7-2	TRBJ2-1	-	CASSSGLIEQFF	TGTGCCAGCAGCTCCGGACTAATTGAGCAGTTCTTC
-	TRBV2	TRBJ1-3	-	CASSKHGRATGNTIYF	TGTGCCAGCAGTAAACATGGCAGGGCAACTGGAAACACCATATATTTT
-	TRBV7-2	TRBJ2-1	TRBD2	CASSSEWGLAGEQFF	TGTGCCAGCAGCTCAGAATGGGGACTAGCTGGTGAGCAGTTCTTC
-	TRBV5-1	TRBJ1-2	TRBD1	CASSYLTGSYGYTF	TGCGCCAGCAGCTATCTGACAGGGAGCTATGGCTACACCTTC
-	TRBV3-1	TRBJ2-7	-	CASSQERARDSYEQYF	TGTGCCAGCAGCCAAGAAAGGGCAAGGGACTCCTACGAGCAGTACTTC
-	TRBV11-3	TRBJ2-4	-	CASSSYSSKNIQYF	TGTGCCAGCAGCTCATACAGTTCCAAAAACATTCAGTACTTC
few	TRBV12-3/TRBV12-4	TRBJ2-7	-	CASTGPDYEQYF	TGTGCCAGCACCGGACCAGACTACGAGCAGTACTTC
-	TRBV4-1	TRBJ2-7	-	CASSQGARLYEQYF	TGCGCCAGCAGCCAAGGCGCGCGGCTCTACGAGCAGTACTTC
-	TRBV12-5	TRBJ2-1	-	CASPRSGYNEQFF	TGTGCTTCACCTCGGTCAGGCTACAATGAGCAGTTCTTC
few	TRBV29-1	TRBJ2-1	TRBD2	CSVEGLGGSSYNEQFF	TGCAGCGTTGAAGGCCTGGGGGGGAGCTCCTACAATGAGCAGTTCTTC
few	TRBV29-1	TRBJ2-3	TRBD2	CSVEYGLKSGVTDTQYF	TGCAGCGTTGAATACGGCCTAAAAAGCGGGGTCACAGATACGCAGTATTTT
few	TRBV4-1	TRBJ2-7	-	CASSQEGGPESRQYF	TGCGCCAGCAGCCAAGAGGGTGGGCCTGAGAGTAGGCAGTACTTC
few	TRBV29-1	TRBJ2-7	-	CSVNRGAGEQYF	TGCAGCGTTAACAGGGGCGCGGGAGAGCAGTACTTC
few	TRBV19	TRBJ1-1	-	CASTPDRGVGRTEAFF	TGTGCCAGTACCCCAGACAGAGGGGTAGGTCGGACTGAAGCTTTCTTT